Listed below are T cell receptor beta chains from one sample, sequenced in a study of T-cell reconstitution after alpha-beta-depleted transplantation in children. TCRdb re-called the PCR reads through MiXCR, storing one row per CDR3 protein. The sample includes under 850,000 distinct CDR3 sequences, 10% to 15% of them seen just once. Specimen: PBMCs, collected before TCRalphabeta/CD19-depleted stem cell transplant. The receptor source for this set is a girl aged 2 to 10 with congenital amegakaryocytic thrombocytopenia, due to receive a stem cell transplant. Each CDR3 is given with its conserved first and last residue. A D gene is named only where the DNA matches it firmly. A clone size is listed for some rows: how often the clone was seen (once, few, many), or a class if it is expanded.

j_call d_call clone_size v_call cdr3_aa cdr3_nt
TRBJ1-1 NA few TRBV29-1 CSVGIAEGAFF TGCAGCGTTGGAATCGCGGAAGGAGCTTTCTTT
TRBJ1-1 NA few TRBV15 CATSRGALIMNTEAFF TGTGCCACCAGCCGAGGGGCACTCATCATGAACACTGAAGCTTTCTTT
TRBJ2-7 TRBD1 NA TRBV16 CASSQMKDRGPHEQYF TGTGCCAGCAGCCAAATGAAGGACAGGGGGCCCCACGAGCAGTACTTC
TRBJ2-1 NA many TRBV6-5 CASSYAPRGGDYNEQFF TGTGCCAGCAGTTACGCCCCTAGGGGCGGGGATTACAATGAGCAGTTCTTC
TRBJ2-7 TRBD1 few TRBV7-9 CASSLGPGTGNYEQYF TGTGCCAGCAGCTTAGGCCCCGGGACAGGTAACTACGAGCAGTACTTC
TRBJ1-2 TRBD1 few TRBV10-3 CAILDREYGYTF TGTGCCATTCTGGACAGGGAGTATGGCTACACCTTC
TRBJ2-7 NA few TRBV5-1 CASSLLRGITYEQYF TGCGCCAGCAGCTTGCTGCGCGGGATAACCTACGAGCAGTACTTC
TRBJ2-7 NA many TRBV10-3 CAISESYQGAYEQYF TGTGCCATCAGTGAGTCGTATCAAGGGGCCTACGAGCAGTACTTC
TRBJ1-5 NA many TRBV10-3 CAISGEGAGQPQHF TGTGCCATCAGTGGCGAAGGGGCTGGGCAGCCCCAGCATTTT
TRBJ2-3 TRBD2 NA TRBV6-4 CASSDSSGSQTDTQYF TGTGCCAGCAGTGACTCGAGCGGGAGCCAGACAGATACGCAGTATTTT
TRBJ2-3 NA few TRBV28 CASLGGGRRPSTDTQYF TGTGCCAGCCTAGGGGGGGGAAGGAGGCCGAGCACAGATACGCAGTATTTT
TRBJ2-3 NA few TRBV7-8 CASSLRRFTGTQYF TGTGCCAGCAGCTTACGACGTTTCACCGGTACGCAGTATTTT
TRBJ1-2 TRBD1 NA TRBV10-3 CAISELMTGHGYTF TGTGCCATCAGTGAGTTGATGACAGGGCACGGCTACACCTTC
TRBJ2-7 TRBD2 few TRBV29-1 CSVGGLAGVGGTYEQYF TGCAGCGTTGGAGGACTAGCGGGAGTGGGGGGCACCTACGAGCAGTACTTC
TRBJ1-5 TRBD1 many TRBV5-1 CASSLTGGHNQPQHF TGCGCCAGCAGCTTGACAGGGGGGCACAATCAGCCCCAGCATTTT
TRBJ2-3 NA NA TRBV7-9 CASSPSRHGGTDTQYF TGTGCCAGCAGCCCCAGCCGGCACGGGGGCACAGATACGCAGTATTTT
TRBJ2-5 NA few TRBV7-9 CASSLQFDPPQETQYF TGTGCCAGCAGCTTACAGTTTGACCCACCCCAAGAGACCCAGTACTTC
TRBJ2-7 TRBD1 NA TRBV27 CASSFRGQGAREQYF TGTGCCAGCAGTTTCAGAGGACAGGGGGCGCGAGAGCAGTACTTC
TRBJ2-3 NA NA TRBV20-1 CSARENPTRTTDTQYF TGCAGTGCTAGAGAAAACCCGACTAGGACCACAGATACGCAGTATTTT
TRBJ1-2 TRBD1 few TRBV20-1 CSANDRGLGYTF TGCAGTGCTAACGACAGGGGGTTGGGCTACACCTTC
TRBJ2-2 TRBD2 many TRBV7-2 CASSIAGGPVTGELFF TGTGCCAGCAGCATAGCGGGAGGGCCGGTCACCGGGGAGCTGTTTTTT
TRBJ2-2 TRBD2 many TRBV5-1 CASRLSGANTGELFF TGCGCCAGCAGATTAAGCGGGGCGAACACCGGGGAGCTGTTTTTT
TRBJ1-2 TRBD1 once TRBV3-1 CASTQVPGQGSNYGYTF TGTGCCAGCACCCAAGTACCGGGACAGGGGTCCAACTATGGCTACACCTTC
TRBJ2-7 NA many TRBV10-3 CAIKAANYEQYF TGTGCCATCAAGGCCGCGAACTACGAGCAGTACTTC
TRBJ2-4 NA many TRBV20-1 CSARALAKNIQYF TGCAGTGCTCGGGCCTTAGCCAAAAACATTCAGTACTTC
TRBJ2-1 TRBD2 NA TRBV4-2 CASRLELAGSRNEQFF TGTGCCAGCAGGCTCGAACTAGCGGGCTCCAGGAATGAGCAGTTCTTC
TRBJ2-1 TRBD2 many TRBV20-1 CSWKAGSYNEQFF TGCAGTTGGAAAGCGGGATCCTACAATGAGCAGTTCTTC
TRBJ2-7 NA NA TRBV5-1 CASSPGGGTLSYEQYF TGCGCCAGCAGCCCCGGAGGCGGGACTCTCTCCTACGAGCAGTACTTC